These T cell receptor beta chains were read from a single sample in a study of CD8 T cells in ankylosing spondylitis. TCRdb reprocessed the 5' RACE reads via MiXCR and lists one record per CDR3 protein. Of about 250,000 distinct CDR3 sequences in the sample, about 10% were seen once. Specimen: blood, either unsorted or a sorted T cell fraction (not recorded which). The receptors originated from a male donor with ankylosing spondylitis or in good health (not recorded which). Each CDR3 is given with its conserved first and last residue. The D gene is left open where the match is weak. Size values are once, few and many counts, or a class for expanded clones, and some rows have none.

>many|TRBD2|15|TRBJ2-2|TRBV29-1
CSVIAGGTNTGELFF
TGCAGCGTGATAGCGGGAGGAACGAACACCGGGGAGCTGTTTTTT
>few|TRBD2|19|TRBJ2-1|TRBV11-2
CASSPGTSGAIHSYNEQFF
TGTGCCAGCAGCCCCGGGACTAGCGGGGCTATACACTCCTACAATGAGCAGTTCTTC
>few|-|16|TRBJ2-1|TRBV2
CATGTPGSSSYNEQFF
TGTGCCACCGGAACACCAGGCTCGAGCTCCTACAATGAGCAGTTCTTC
>many|TRBD1|15|TRBJ2-3|TRBV27
CASSLKQGATDTQYF
TGTGCCAGCAGTTTAAAGCAGGGGGCCACAGATACGCAGTATTTT
>-|TRBD2|13|TRBJ2-1|TRBV6-5
CASSYAGGGAQFF
TGTGCCAGCAGTTACGCGGGAGGGGGTGCGCAGTTCTTC
>-|TRBD2|16|TRBJ2-5|TRBV3-1
CASSPALAGVSETQYF
TGTGCCAGCAGCCCCGCGCTAGCGGGGGTCTCAGAGACCCAGTACTTC
>few|-|13|TRBJ2-7|TRBV28
CASNLGTSYEQYF
TGTGCCAGCAACCTCGGGACATCCTACGAGCAGTACTTC
>-|-|13|TRBJ2-1|TRBV4-1
CASGTSPYNEPFF
TGCGCCAGCGGGACCTCCCCCTACAATGAGCCGTTCTTC
>-|-|16|TRBJ2-5|TRBV12-3/TRBV12-4
CASSSPRGPLQETQYF
TGTGCCAGCAGTTCCCCCCGGGGTCCCCTCCAAGAGACCCAGTACTTC
>few|TRBD1|12|TRBJ2-5|TRBV29-1
CSADRGQETQYF
TGCAGCGCGGACAGGGGCCAAGAGACCCAGTACTTC
>many|TRBD2|17|TRBJ2-7|TRBV30
CAWMGMGGVTTSYEQYF
TGTGCCTGGATGGGGATGGGGGGGGTAACAACCTCCTACGAGCAGTACTTC
>many|-|14|TRBJ2-7|TRBV10-3
CAISSTATTYEQYF
TGTGCCATCAGTTCGACAGCAACCACCTACGAGCAGTACTTC
>many|-|16|TRBJ2-1|TRBV30
CAWSPYKALLGNEQFF
TGTGCCTGGAGTCCCTATAAAGCCTTACTCGGGAATGAGCAGTTCTTC
>many|-|16|TRBJ1-6|TRBV30
CAWRDSLSSYNSPLHF
TGTGCCTGGAGGGACAGCCTCAGCTCCTATAATTCACCCCTCCACTTT
>many|-|13|TRBJ2-7|TRBV20-1
CSARDLNVYEQYF
TGCAGTGCTCGGGACCTTAACGTCTACGAGCAGTACTTC
>few|TRBD2|16|TRBJ2-1|TRBV3-1
CASSRASGGIGNEQFF
TGTGCCAGCAGCCGAGCCAGCGGGGGGATCGGCAATGAGCAGTTCTTC
>many|-|15|TRBJ1-3|TRBV12-3/TRBV12-4
CASTTPGRFGNTIYF
TGTGCCAGCACCACACCGGGTAGATTTGGAAACACCATATATTTT
>many|TRBD2|18|TRBJ2-3|TRBV20-1
CSARRLAGKGGGPDTQYF
TGCAGTGCTAGAAGACTAGCGGGAAAAGGAGGGGGGCCAGATACGCAGTATTTT
>many|-|11|TRBJ1-4|TRBV20-1
CSAWGGEKLFF
TGCAGTGCGTGGGGAGGTGAAAAACTGTTTTTT
>many|TRBD1|15|TRBJ2-1|TRBV12-3/TRBV12-4
CASSFGQGGYNEQFF
TGTGCCAGCAGTTTTGGACAGGGGGGTTACAATGAGCAGTTCTTC
>many|-|17|TRBJ2-6|TRBV29-1
CSVELGVTTLGANVLTF
TGCAGCGTTGAGTTGGGCGTCACCACCCTCGGGGCCAACGTCCTGACTTTC
>many|-|16|TRBJ1-2|TRBV5-1
CASSLGYGQNPYGYTF
TGCGCCAGCAGCTTGGGATATGGGCAAAACCCCTATGGCTACACCTTC
>few|-|16|TRBJ2-1|TRBV27
CASSIFGGGSGNEQFF
TGTGCCAGCAGTATCTTCGGCGGGGGCTCGGGTAATGAGCAGTTCTTC
>many|TRBD2|16|TRBJ2-1|TRBV4-2
CASSPRTSGSYNEQFF
TGTGCCAGCAGCCCTCGGACTAGCGGGAGCTACAATGAGCAGTTCTTC
>few|-|15|TRBJ2-7|TRBV28
CASILQTGSSYEQYF
TGTGCCAGCATTCTCCAGACGGGCAGCTCCTACGAGCAGTACTTC
>-|TRBD2|13|TRBJ2-1|TRBV5-1
CASSQGLDAEQFF
TGCGCCAGCAGCCAGGGACTAGATGCTGAGCAGTTCTTC
>few|-|12|TRBJ2-1|TRBV30
CAVGRTYNEQFF
TGTGCTGTGGGTCGGACCTACAATGAGCAGTTCTTC
>-|-|14|TRBJ1-3|TRBV2
CASSPNPAGNTIYF
TGTGCCAGCAGTCCAAATCCCGCTGGAAACACCATATATTTT
>many|-|14|TRBJ1-1|TRBV6-5
CASSYGPGNTEAFF
TGTGCCAGCAGTTACGGTCCGGGGAACACTGAAGCTTTCTTT
>-|-|16|TRBJ2-1|TRBV11-2
CASSPITGSSYNEQFF
TGTGCCAGCAGCCCGATCACGGGGAGCTCCTACAATGAGCAGTTCTTC
>many|-|14|TRBJ2-7|TRBV12-3/TRBV12-4
CASSFGDRTYEQYF
TGTGCCAGCAGTTTCGGAGACAGGACCTACGAGCAGTACTTC
>few|TRBD1|14|TRBJ1-1|TRBV6-1
CASSPRQGRTEAFF
TGTGCCAGCAGTCCCAGACAGGGCAGAACTGAAGCTTTCTTT
>-|-|13|TRBJ2-7|TRBV11-2
CASSIRLGYEQYF
TGTGCCAGCAGCATCAGATTGGGCTACGAGCAGTACTTC
>-|-|15|TRBJ1-5|TRBV20-1
CSASAQDDLLQPQHF
TGCAGTGCCTCGGCCCAGGATGATTTGCTTCAGCCCCAGCATTTT
>many|-|15|TRBJ2-1|TRBV12-3/TRBV12-4
CASSLGDVAYNEQFF
TGTGCCAGCAGTCTAGGGGATGTGGCCTACAATGAGCAGTTCTTC
>many|-|16|TRBJ1-5|TRBV5-6
CASSPRGGGGNQPQHF
TGTGCCAGCAGCCCGCGGGGCGGGGGAGGCAATCAGCCCCAGCATTTT
>many|TRBD1|16|TRBJ2-3|TRBV5-1
CASSLANRGSTDTQYF
TGCGCCAGCAGCTTGGCAAACAGGGGGAGCACAGATACGCAGTATTTT
>many|-|15|TRBJ2-3|TRBV5-1
CASSLGDYLTDTQYF
TGCGCCAGCAGCTTGGGCGACTACCTCACAGATACGCAGTATTTT
>many|TRBD1|16|TRBJ1-2|TRBV25-1
CASSEMEGASHYGYTF
TGTGCCAGCAGTGAAATGGAGGGGGCGTCTCACTATGGCTACACCTTC
>many|-|13|TRBJ2-7|TRBV5-1
CASSLGGGDEQYF
TGCGCCAGCAGCTTGGGAGGAGGGGACGAGCAGTACTTC
>-|TRBD2|14|TRBJ2-3|TRBV4-3
CASRAGGLGDTQYF
TGCGCCAGCAGAGCGGGGGGGCTGGGAGATACGCAGTATTTT
>many|-|18|TRBJ2-4|TRBV18
CASSRDKTGSLAKNIQYF
TGTGCCAGCTCACGCGATAAAACAGGGTCTTTAGCCAAAAACATTCAGTACTTC
>many|TRBD2|13|TRBJ2-1|TRBV6-1
CASSVTSVVEQFF
TGTGCCAGCAGCGTAACTAGCGTAGTTGAGCAGTTCTTC
>many|-|15|TRBJ2-5|TRBV12-3/TRBV12-4
CASTSGTIHQETQYF
TGTGCCAGCACCTCCGGGACGATACACCAAGAGACCCAGTACTTC